The source of this TCR beta chain is a study of blood T cell repertoires in COVID-19. The overall study: Samples taken during acute and convalescent COVID-19 were collected in the United States, Italy and Spain. PBMCs, B-cell-depleted T cells, or T cells were the source of the cDNA or gDNA that made up the material.

V was pared by 0 bases and J by 4 bases, with 10 bases between. This CDR3 is 14 amino acids long. The germline CDR1 and CDR2 sequences are ENHRY and SYGVKD. The data were produced by immunoSEQ multiplex PCR, yet TCRdb's version contains in-frame clones alone and is incomplete. The sample carries roughly 700,000 clones, 85% to 90% recorded once. This receptor was identified in a woman under 30 with acute or convalescent COVID-19. The sample comprised peripheral blood. V gene TRBV10-3 combines with J gene TRBJ2-7; D remains unclear. In nucleotides, the CDR3 is TGTGCCATCAGTGAGTCGGGCACAACTTACGAGCAGTACTTC. This encodes CAISESGTTYEQYF.